The sequence of this TCR beta chain was determined in a study of regulatory T cells in long-lasting Graves disease (dated by TCRdb to about 2021). In terms of the full investigation: Patients with newly diagnosed Graves' disease had been on antithyroid drugs for under 3 months. Patients with persistent Graves' disease were compared with patients with newly diagnosed Graves' disease using TCR sequencing and RNA sequencing of peripheral blood. The study was conducted in China and was registered as a clinical trial. TCR sequencing covered roughly 13 persistent and around 20 newly diagnosed Graves' disease patients, some 33 samples in total.

This clonotype was detected many times. No cognate antigen has been identified for it. Per-base quality was not reported, and no clone a single base away is much larger than it. In the paper's terms, the time point label means: newly diagnosed GD, antithyroid drugs for less than 3 months. RNA was extracted from PBMCs in TRIzol for both TCR sequencing and RNA sequencing. Graves' disease was diagnosed according to American Thyroid Association guidelines. Patients were recruited from an endocrinology department in Xi'an, China. Each patient gave 9 to 10 milliliters of peripheral blood, collected in an EDTA anticoagulant tube. PBMCs were isolated by Ficoll Paque Plus density gradient separation without further T cell sorting. RNA quality was checked with an Agilent 2100 Bioanalyzer and agarose gel, and concentration with a NanoDrop 2000. Results the study describes overall, beyond this receptor: The authors noted that the small sample size was a limitation that may lower accuracy. Only peripheral blood was studied, because thyroid tissue, the primary lesion, was inaccessible. Preferential use of TRBV28, TRBJ1-2 and TRBJ2-5 was observed in persistent disease, whereas TRBV20-1 and TRBJ2-1 were favored in newly diagnosed disease. A larger number of public clonotypes was shared among persistent patients (fewer than 3,000) than among newly diagnosed patients (about 990). Compared with newly diagnosed patients, patients with persistent Graves' disease had lower TCR Shannon entropy and fewer highly expanded clones, which suggests clonal expansion. Only the TCR beta chain was sequenced and analyzed.

CDR1 MNHEY and CDR2 SVGAGI were looked up in the germline V gene. Counted from cysteine to phenylalanine, this CDR3 has 11 amino acids. The kept DNA is CDR3 alone, 33 bases in frame from the first base. V sheds 2 bases and J sheds 6 bases, leaving 1 base between their ends. Libraries were made using multiplex PCR. Sequencing took place on an Illumina HiSeq 4000. CDR3 regions were amplified by Arm-PCR with iRepertoire HTBI primers to construct TCR beta libraries. Before sequencing, the PCR products underwent gel purification. The authors processed their data as follows. Gene usage analysis of CDR3 amino acid clonotypes relied on the approximately 62 TRBV and 15 or so TRBJ segments identified across samples. Filtered high-quality paired reads were merged into contigs using COPE and FqMerger. BLAST was used to align contigs to the IMGT TRBV, TRBD and TRBJ reference genes, and CDR3 was defined following IMGT. Highly expanded clones were defined as clonotypes with a frequency above 0.1%. Repertoire diversity was measured by Shannon entropy, and V-J evenness by the Gini coefficient. A clonotype was considered public if more than one individual shared it. TCRdb reworked the public reads: Q25 trimming with fastp, MiXCR clone assembly, productive beta chains retained. Every CDR3 protein is listed once, alongside the most common genes and DNA of its rows. The V and J calls come from TCRdb's annotation, not from the publication. For this sample the table gives some 410,000 distinct CDR3 sequences, of which roughly 15% were detected only once. Roughly a tenth of the sample is in the top ten clones.

The same data also contributed to another study, on T cells in Graves' hyperthyroidism and ophthalmopathy. The second study's authors report: Stable Graves' hyperthyroidism was defined as no progression to ophthalmopathy during 18 months of follow-up. Hyperthyroidism patients were aged 18 to 65 years and newly diagnosed, with disease duration of less than 2 months. Any patient with an uncontrolled infection, another autoimmune disease, pregnancy or lactation was excluded. Diagnoses relied on clinical symptoms, serum thyroxine and TRAb, thyroid ultrasound and orbital computed tomography. The first round of RT-PCR for the TCR CDR3 was performed with the HTBI primer set and the Qiagen OneStep RT-PCR kit. Most expanded thyroid clonotypes (frequency above 0.001) were also found in blood, which suggests that blood repertoires may mirror thyroid immune responses. In cross-validation, a model built on a 13 V-J signature told ophthalmopathy apart from stable hyperthyroidism with approximately 91% sensitivity and about 81% specificity, and in testing the same model reached 80%/75%. During validation, the model predicted progression to ophthalmopathy a median of approximately six months ahead of onset, with roughly 65% sensitivity and less than 85% specificity. To identify distinguishing TCR V-J signatures, a discovery cohort of about 95 patients was used, comprising fewer than 45 with Graves' ophthalmopathy and some 57 with stable Graves' hyperthyroidism. Prospective prediction of ophthalmopathy was tested in an independent validation cohort consisting of 18 to 20 hyperthyroidism patients and approximately 16 patients who later progressed to ophthalmopathy. For training and testing, the approximately 97 patients in the discovery cohort were randomly divided in a 7:3 ratio. In several Graves' hyperthyroidism patients, the study also compared T-cell repertoires from thyroid tissue with T-cell repertoires from blood. After blood sampling, hyperthyroidism patients were treated with methimazole at a starting dose of 30 mg daily, and ophthalmopathy patients were treated with high-dose intravenous methylprednisolone. Libraries were constructed in a second round of multiplex PCR, after which size selection and purification were carried out. Libraries were sequenced paired-end with 100 bp reads on an Illumina HiSeq2000. Raw data were processed with SOAPnuke, discarding reads with adapters, uncalled bases, mean Phred below 15, or no exact constant-primer or identifier match. High-quality paired reads were merged using COPE v1.2.5, and each unique nucleotide sequence was defined as a clonotype. MiTCR v1.1 was used to align the clonotypes against IMGT TRBV, TRBD and TRBJ reference segments. Only V-J combinations with frequency above 0.0001, covering about 99% of repertoires, were analysed. A TCS score was defined as the ratio of F50 (clonal expansion) to E x V (chaos), with BLOSUM62-based TCRdist applied between CDR3 peptides within each V-J. Welch's t-statistics and random forest reduced around 520 V-J features to 10 to 15, which were used in a naive Bayes classifier (R e1071). No statistical method was used to set the sample size in advance, and investigators knew the group allocation. The paper reports TCR Vbeta CDR3 sequencing of 135 peripheral blood samples: over 40 ophthalmopathy, approximately 74 hyperthyroidism and around 17 progressor patients.

The sequenced sample was peripheral blood mononuclear cells (PBMCs), obtained at new diagnosis, from a patient treated with antithyroid drugs. The sequence is built from TRBV6-5 and TRBJ2-2; the D gene identity is not certain. This TCR was recovered from a woman in her thirties with Graves disease. Donor details come from another sample of the same person, matched by shared clones. The CDR3 protein sequence reads: CASSYPGELFF. The DNA is as follows: TGTGCCAGCAGTTACCCCGGGGAGCTGTTTTTT.